The rows below give T cell receptor beta chains drawn from one sample of a study of a mutant IDH1 vaccine in newly diagnosed glioma. No cognate antigen is known for these TCRs. Method: immunoSEQ multiplex PCR; TCRdb's copy keeps in-frame clones and lacks some. This table has more than 25,000 clones, more than 65% appearing once. The sequenced sample was PBMCs, obtained from a glioma patient whose treatment included an IDH1 peptide vaccine. These receptor sequences come from a middle-aged man with glioma. Some clones in this sample may be carry-over from other donors' samples. CDR3s include the opening cysteine and the closing phenylalanine or tryptophan. The order of the fields is clone size, D gene, V gene, J gene, CDR3 protein, CDR3 DNA. The D gene is left open where the match is weak. Size tells how often a clone was seen (once, few, many) or the class of an expanded clone, and some rows leave it out.

NA	NA	TRBV7-9	TRBJ1-1	CASSLGAGVAFF	TGTGCCAGCAGCTTAGGAGCGGGAGTAGCTTTCTTT
NA	NA	TRBV10-1	TRBJ2-7	CASSGSGTYEQYF	TGCGCCAGCAGTGGTTCAGGGACCTACGAGCAGTACTTC
once	TRBD1	TRBV5-1	TRBJ2-1	CASSQGTGGENEQFF	TGCGCCAGCAGCCAAGGGACAGGGGGCGAGAATGAGCAGTTCTTC
NA	NA	TRBV19	TRBJ2-3	CASSLNRGSTDTQYF	TGTGCCAGTAGTCTGAACCGGGGTTCCACGGATACGCAGTATTTT
NA	TRBD1	TRBV7-9	TRBJ1-2	CASSILTGGAYGYTF	TGTGCCAGCAGCATACTCACAGGGGGCGCTTATGGCTACACCTTC
NA	NA	TRBV19	TRBJ1-2	CASRRRRDSPRIYGYTF	TGTGCCAGTAGGCGGAGGCGGGACTCCCCGAGAATCTATGGCTACACCTTC
NA	NA	TRBV19	TRBJ1-5	CASSIRGNQPQHF	TGTGCCAGTAGTATCCGTGGCAATCAGCCCCAGCATTTT
NA	NA	TRBV29-1	TRBJ2-3	CSHDLRGGPEDTQYF	TGCAGCCACGACCTTCGGGGCGGTCCAGAAGATACGCAGTATTTT
NA	NA	TRBV15	TRBJ2-5	CATSRPGTVQETQYF	TGTGCCACCAGCAGACCCGGGACGGTCCAAGAGACCCAGTACTTC
once	NA	TRBV10-3	TRBJ2-7	CAISDYRSYEQYF	TGTGCCATCAGTGATTACAGATCCTACGAGCAGTACTTC
NA	TRBD2	TRBV9	TRBJ2-2	CASSAERAGIYTGELFF	TGTGCCAGCAGCGCGGAAAGAGCGGGGATTTACACCGGGGAGCTGTTTTTT
NA	NA	TRBV10-1	TRBJ2-1	CASSEYRSHNEQFF	TGCGCCAGCAGTGAGTACCGCAGTCACAATGAGCAGTTCTTC
NA	NA	TRBV28	TRBJ2-7	CASSSDSYEQYF	TGTGCCAGCAGTTCGGATTCCTACGAGCAGTACTTC
NA	NA	TRBV2	TRBJ2-3	CASSDQGPDTQYF	TGTGCCAGCAGTGACCAGGGCCCAGATACGCAGTATTTT
NA	TRBD2	TRBV7-9	TRBJ2-3	CADQGLAGAVIAPDTQYF	TGTGCCGACCAGGGACTAGCGGGGGCCGTTATAGCCCCAGATACGCAGTATTTT
NA	TRBD1	TRBV6-1	TRBJ1-1	CASKRDRDGTEAFF	TGTGCCAGCAAACGGGACAGGGATGGCACTGAAGCTTTCTTT
NA	NA	TRBV5-8	TRBJ1-6	CASSLGWDTDNSPLHF	TGTGCCAGCAGCTTGGGATGGGACACCGATAATTCACCCCTCCACTTT
NA	NA	TRBV5-5	TRBJ1-2	CASSLDGPYTF	TGTGCCAGCAGCCTAGACGGACCCTACACCTTC
once	NA	TRBV7-9	TRBJ1-1	CASSSPRARDPSFEAFF	TGTGCCAGCAGCTCCCCCAGGGCCCGGGACCCCTCCTTTGAAGCTTTCTTT
NA	TRBD2	TRBV11-2	TRBJ2-7	CASSRISGGNEQYF	TGTGCCAGCAGCCGAATCTCGGGGGGGAACGAGCAGTACTTC
once	NA	TRBV11-2	TRBJ1-1	CASSSGVTANTEAFF	TGTGCCAGCAGCTCCGGGGTTACAGCGAACACTGAAGCTTTCTTT
few	TRBD1	TRBV9	TRBJ1-1	CASSVMAGGELVAEAFF	TGTGCCAGCAGCGTAATGGCAGGGGGCGAGTTAGTCGCTGAAGCTTTCTTT
NA	NA	TRBV14	TRBJ1-2	CASSQETGPRGGYTF	TGTGCCAGCAGCCAAGAGACAGGACCTAGGGGTGGCTACACCTTC
NA	TRBD2	TRBV14	TRBJ2-5	CASSVRGLATQETQYF	TGTGCCAGCAGCGTCCGTGGACTAGCGACCCAAGAGACCCAGTACTTC
NA	NA	TRBV7-2	TRBJ2-7	CASSSRPYEQYF	TGTGCCAGCAGCTCCCGCCCCTACGAGCAGTACTTC
NA	NA	TRBV5-5	TRBJ2-3	CASSSPLFPVF	TGTGCCAGCAGCAGCCCGCTCTTCCCCGTCTTT
NA	NA	TRBV18	TRBJ1-4	CASSQGHPSEKLFF	TGTGCCAGCTCTCAGGGGCACCCGAGCGAAAAACTGTTTTTT
NA	NA	TRBV7-9	TRBJ2-7	CASSLVGTEQYF	TGTGCCAGCAGCTTAGTAGGGACCGAGCAGTACTTC
NA	NA	TRBV6-5	TRBJ2-3	CASSPRDHTDTQYF	TGTGCCAGCAGTCCGAGGGACCACACAGATACGCAGTATTTT
NA	TRBD1	TRBV10-1	TRBJ2-1	CASLRDRGSYNEQFF	TGCGCCAGCCTGCGGGACAGGGGATCCTACAATGAGCAGTTCTTC
few	TRBD2	TRBV4-3	TRBJ2-1	CASSQDPAGGYNEQFF	TGCGCCAGCAGCCAAGATCCAGCGGGGGGCTACAATGAGCAGTTCTTC
NA	TRBD1	TRBV4-1	TRBJ1-2	CASSSQDRVLDGYTF	TGCGCCAGCAGCTCTCAGGACAGGGTGTTGGATGGCTACACCTTC
NA	TRBD1	TRBV25-1	TRBJ1-2	CASRKAGGIYGYTF	TGTGCCAGCAGGAAGGCAGGGGGCATCTATGGCTACACCTTC
NA	TRBD2	TRBV4-1	TRBJ2-2	CASSQDQRGNTGELFF	TGCGCCAGCAGCCAAGATCAGCGGGGGAACACCGGGGAGCTGTTTTTT
NA	NA	TRBV7-6	TRBJ1-1	CASSWMGNTEAFF	TGTGCCAGCAGTTGGATGGGGAACACTGAAGCTTTCTTT
once	TRBD1	TRBV16	TRBJ1-5	CASRLQRPDRGREGNQPQHF	TGTGCCAGCAGACTCCAACGCCCGGACAGGGGGCGCGAGGGCAATCAGCCCCAGCATTTT
NA	NA	TRBV10-3	TRBJ1-2	CAISASAHGYTF	TGTGCCATCAGTGCCTCGGCCCATGGCTACACCTTC
once	NA	TRBV18	TRBJ2-3	CASSPLGGISTDTQYF	TGTGCCAGCTCACCACTTGGGGGGATTAGCACAGATACGCAGTATTTT
NA	TRBD1	TRBV11-2	TRBJ1-1	CASSRRGSWDTEAFF	TGTGCCAGCAGCCGCAGGGGGAGCTGGGACACTGAAGCTTTCTTT
NA	NA	TRBV5-1	TRBJ2-7	CASRVRDGYEQYF	TGCGCCAGCAGGGTGCGGGACGGCTACGAGCAGTACTTC
NA	NA	TRBV5-1	TRBJ1-5	CASSLGGSGGNQPQHF	TGCGCCAGCAGTCTTGGGGGGAGTGGAGGCAATCAGCCCCAGCATTTT
NA	TRBD1	TRBV7-2	TRBJ2-7	CASSARQGYEQYF	TGTGCCAGCAGCGCACGACAGGGCTACGAGCAGTACTTC
NA	TRBD2	TRBV7-8	TRBJ2-1	CASSSRTSGGIDEQFF	TGTGCCAGCAGCTCCAGGACTAGCGGGGGGATCGATGAGCAGTTCTTC
NA	NA	TRBV30	TRBJ1-1	CAWSSPQIPVF	TGTGCCTGGAGCTCCCCACAGATACCCGTCTTT
NA	NA	TRBV18	TRBJ2-2	CASSPAETPSGELFF	TGTGCCAGCTCACCGGCAGAAACCCCGTCCGGGGAGCTGTTTTTT
NA	NA	TRBV10-3	TRBJ2-2	CASRDGINTGELFF	TGTGCCTCCCGGGACGGCATTAACACCGGGGAGCTGTTTTTT
NA	NA	TRBV5-1	TRBJ1-1	CASSLGVENTEAFF	TGCGCCAGCAGCTTGGGAGTCGAGAACACTGAAGCTTTCTTT
NA	NA	TRBV21-1	TRBJ2-5	CASSSPREIKETQYF	TGTGCCAGCAGCAGCCCCCGGGAGATAAAAGAGACCCAGTACTTC